This TCR beta chain was retrieved from a study of vaccination and CD4 T cells after COVID-19 (dated by TCRdb to between 2021 and 2024). Context from the whole study: Every convalescent patient had a positive nasal swab PCR test for SARS-CoV-2, with mild disease in about nine patients and severe disease in one. Six males and four females were included in the convalescent cohort, with two Hispanic individuals, seven Caucasians, two Asians and one multiracial person represented. Participants received two doses of either the Pfizer-BioNTech BNT162b2 vaccine (n=8) or the Moderna mRNA-1273 vaccine (n=2). Post-COVID blood samples from convalescent patients were collected a median of around 100 days after diagnosis, with a range of about 30 to 170 days. Post-vaccine blood samples were taken a median of approximately 70 days after the second vaccine dose, with a range of about 12 to 250 days. For three convalescent patients, samples were collected at an early post-vaccination timepoint (day 14) as well as at a late post-vaccination timepoint (days 161 to 241). The cultures were stimulated with overlapping spike peptide pools from SARS-CoV-2 and from the common cold coronaviruses HCoV-NL63, HCoV-OC43 and HCoV-229E. In control cultures, a CEFX viral epitope pool was used as positive control, an HIV-1 Nef peptide pool was used as negative control, or no peptide was added. The spike-specific CD4+ TCR repertoire was compared before and after mRNA vaccination in over 9 COVID-19 convalescent patients and several infection-naive healthy vaccine recipients. Study-wide findings and limitations: Among convalescent patients, a median approximately 88% of the SARS-CoV-2-reactive clones seen after vaccination appeared only after vaccination, which suggests priming specific to the vaccine. Of the vaccine-specific clones in convalescent patients, 304 of 307, or nearly all, reacted only to SARS-CoV-2 spike and did not cross-react with common cold coronaviruses. The number of convalescent patients in the study was relatively small, and the study did not examine early timepoints following natural infection. Although the median number of SARS-CoV-2-reactive clonotypes went up from around 19 after infection to around 40 after vaccination, the increase was not significant.

Concerning this clonotype itself: What antigen it recognizes has not been identified. No per-base quality is available; no much larger clone lies one base away.

The sample's time point label is to be understood as: late sampling 161 to 241 days after vaccination in a few convalescent patients. The sample's treatment or condition label, decoded: roughly 11-day PBMC culture with coronavirus spike peptide pools or control peptides (ViraFEST assay). To expand antigen-specific T cells with peptide pools and then pick out the expanded clonotypes through TCR sequencing, the study relied on the ViraFEST assay. The convalescent patients' positive SARS-CoV-2 PCR tests were from March to December 2020, which was before the Alpha, Beta and Delta variants emerged in the United States. Each well held two million PBMCs cultured with around 10 ug/ml peptide pools in IMDM containing approximately 5% human AB serum and 10 IU/ml IL-2. On days 3 and 7, half of the culture medium was replaced with fresh IL-2-containing medium. CD4+ T cells were isolated after roughly 10 days of culture through negative selection using the EasySep CD4+ T cell isolation kit. Ficoll-Paque Plus gradient centrifugation was used to isolate PBMCs from whole blood, and the isolated PBMCs were then either used fresh or cryopreserved at -140C. In general, triplicate wells were set up for every culture condition.

The library was produced with PCR. TCR sequencing of DNA from cultured CD4+ T cells used the Oncomine TCR Beta short-read assay at the Johns Hopkins FTIC core. Genomic DNA was extracted from the cultured CD4+ T cells with the QIAamp micro DNA kit. Oncomine TCR Beta libraries made from cultured CD4+ T cells were pooled using unique dual indexes and sequenced on an Illumina iSeq 100. The authors' analysis ran thus. Non-productive sequences were removed, and CDR3s not starting with C, not ending with F or W, or shorter than 7 amino acids were discarded. Antigen-specific clonotypes were identified using the MANAFEST web application through comparison of peptide-stimulated wells with reference and other culture wells. An FDR below 0.05, an odds ratio above 5, and a productive frequency above 0.1% in at least two of three replicate wells were required for clones to be considered positive. Clonotypes that were significantly expanded in both SARS-CoV-2 spike wells and at least one common cold coronavirus spike condition were defined as cross-reactive. Levenshtein distances (stringdist) and unrooted phylogenetic trees (ape) in R version 3.6.1 were used to assess CDR3 homology. TCRdb redid the processing of the public reads, applying fastp at Q25 and MiXCR, and retained in-frame beta chains. Every distinct CDR3 protein forms one entry, paired with its most common genes and DNA. The V and J calls were determined by TCRdb, not by the authors. Counted in this sample were 16,000 or so distinct CDR3 sequences; about 45% of them appeared once. Jointly, the top ten make up 17% of the sample.

Counted from cysteine to phenylalanine, this CDR3 has 13 amino acids. Only the CDR3 portion is preserved as DNA: 39 bases, with reading frame beginning at the first base. The germline V gene provides CDR1 SGHRS and CDR2 YFSETQ. Deletion took 7 bases off V and 6 bases off J, with a span of 15 bases between the germline ends. The clonotype comes from a human donor who had recovered from COVID-19. The specimen was CD4+ T cells from blood, cultured in vitro, collected about 7 months after SARS-CoV-2 vaccination. The chain is made from TRBV5-1 and TRBJ2-3; TRBD2 is perhaps the D gene, given 7 matching bases. In nucleotide form, the sequence is TGCGCCAGCGGGGGGGGCTCCAGGGATACGCAGTATTTT. This codes for CASGGGSRDTQYF.